These 27 T cell receptor beta chains share one sample of origin, sequenced in a study of T cells after yellow fever vaccination. TCRdb re-called the 5' RACE reads with MiXCR, one entry per CDR3 protein. This repertoire shows 200,000 to 250,000 distinct CDR3 sequences, 6.9% found once; its top ten account for roughly 0.86%. Here the sequenced sample was CD4+ T cells sorted from PBMCs, taken 15 days after the yellow fever booster vaccination. These TCRs come from a man in his thirties or forties who received the YFV17D yellow fever vaccine.

This clonotype came up a few times. V usage is TRBV2 and J usage is TRBJ2-6; TRBD1 matches at 7 bases. CDR3 size: 15 residues. Germline values: CDR1 SNHLY, CDR2 FYNNEI. V trimming: 4 bases; J trimming: 2 bases; junction bases outside the gene matches: 2. CDR3 bases: TGTGCCAGCAGTGGACAGGGAACTGGGGCCAACGTCCTGACTTTC. It translates to CASSGQGTGANVLTF.

There are many counts of this clonotype. V and J are TRBV7-2 and TRBJ2-7; the match to TRBD2 covers 10 bases. CDR3 length: 17 residues. The germline V gene encodes CDR1 SGHTA and CDR2 FQGNSA. J was trimmed by 5 bases and V by 2 bases; bases with no gene match: 12. The DNA for the CDR3 is TGTGCCAGCAGCTTATTGGCTAGCGGGAGTCTCGTCCACGAGCAGTACTTC. The encoded protein is CASSLLASGSLVHEQYF.

This chain links TRBV20-1 with TRBJ1-4; the D gene is possibly TRBD1 (6 bases). The V end was cut by 1 base, the J end by 0 bases, with 21 bases between. This CDR3 comprises 19 residues. Per germline, CDR1 DFQATT and CDR2 SNEGSKA (reference sequence). CDR3 bases: TGCAGTGCTAGAGGAAGATTGGGGGCCGCCAGTTCAACTAATGAAAAACTGTTTTTT. Protein: CSARGRLGAASSTNEKLFF.

This clonotype was seen more than once but under ten times. CDR3 coding DNA: TGTGCCAGCACCCGATCCCGGGCGGGTACTGGAAACACCATATATTTT. It specifies CASTRSRAGTGNTIYF. This chain uses TRBV7-2 with TRBJ1-3; D unresolved. Deletions cut 7 bases from V and 2 bases from J, with 18 bases between. The CDR3 extends over 16 amino acids. The germline gives CDR1 SGHTA, CDR2 FQGNSA.

The sample holds a few counts of this clonotype. This sequence joins TRBV6-5 and TRBJ1-2; TRBD1 agrees at 9 bases. CDR1 is MNHEY, CDR2 SVGAGI, per germline. With 2 bases clipped from V and 6 bases from J, the junction kept 13 bases outside the gene matches. The CDR3 runs 17 residues. CDR3 bases: TGTGCCAGCAGTTACGGCGGGGGGACAGGGAGACGGAATGGCTACACCTTC. It translates to CASSYGGGTGRRNGYTF.

V is TRBV5-1 and J is TRBJ1-2; D ambiguous. Trimming shortened V by 6 bases and J by 4 bases, and 13 bases separated the two germline ends. CDR1 and CDR2 from the germline V gene are SGHRS and YFSETQ. CDR3 length: 13 residues. The chain's CDR3 is CASTIPGSYGYTF. CDR3 DNA: TGCGCCAGCACTATTCCGGGATCCTATGGCTACACCTTC.

The rearrangement joins TRBV4-2 to TRBJ2-5; 10 bases fit TRBD2. The CDR3 is 16 residues long. Trimming took 2 bases from V and 2 from J; bases not matched to a gene: 5. Germline V gene sequence: CDR1 LGHNA, CDR2 YNFKEQ. CDR3 sequence: CASSQMASGRQETQYF. The CDR3 DNA reads TGTGCCAGCAGCCAAATGGCTAGCGGGAGACAAGAGACCCAGTACTTC.

The sample holds many counts of this clonotype. This chain uses TRBV27 with TRBJ1-1; D perhaps matches TRBD1 (5 bases). Germline lookup yields CDR1 MNHEY and CDR2 SMNVEV (reference sequence). V gave up 7 bases and J gave up 0 bases, with 12 bases separating them. CDR3 length equals 14 residues. CDR3 sequence (DNA): TGTGCCAGCACCGGGGGAACCCTGAACACTGAAGCTTTCTTT. This translates into CASTGGTLNTEAFF.

Many counts were recorded for this clonotype. The chain links TRBV6-5 to TRBJ1-3, with a tentative D call TRBD1 (5 bases). Trimming pared 4 bases from V and 0 bases from J, leaving 7 bases between. CDR3 length equals 14 residues. The V gene's germline CDR1 is MNHEY and CDR2 SVGAGI. In nucleotides, the CDR3 is TGTGCCAGCAGTTGGGACCTCTCTGGAAACACCATATATTTT. It is translated as CASSWDLSGNTIYF.

This clonotype was seen more than once but under ten times. Here the CDR3 reads CAISQGSPFLGTSYEQYF. Here the CDR3 DNA reads TGTGCCATCAGCCAAGGGTCCCCCTTCCTAGGAACCTCCTACGAGCAGTACTTC. The chain is built from TRBV10-3 and TRBJ2-7; the D is unclear. Trimming removed 6 bases at V and 0 bases at J, with 24 bases between. CDR3 size: 18 residues. The germline gives CDR1 ENHRY, CDR2 SYGVKD.

This clonotype was counted many times. The chain recombines TRBV5-1 with TRBJ1-2; 8 bases map to TRBD1. The CDR3 totals 12 residues. V gave up 3 bases and J gave up 6 bases; unmatched junction bases: 1. Germline CDR1 SGHRS, CDR2 YFSETQ. In nucleotides, the CDR3 is TGCGCCAGCAGCTGGGGACAGGATGGCTACACCTTC. It specifies CASSWGQDGYTF.

This sequence joins TRBV20-1 and TRBJ2-3, with D perhaps TRBD2 (6 bases). The V end was cut by 0 bases, the J end by 3 bases, with 10 bases between. Germline V gene sequence: CDR1 DFQATT, CDR2 SNEGSKA (reference sequence). This CDR3 spans 14 amino acids. CDR3 region: CSARDPGRTDTQYF. The DNA for the CDR3 is TGCAGTGCTAGAGATCCCGGGAGAACAGATACGCAGTATTTT.

The rearrangement joins TRBV5-1 to TRBJ1-2; the D gene is possibly TRBD1 (6 bases). This CDR3 region has 13 residues. In germline, CDR1 is SGHRS, CDR2 YFSETQ. V was shortened by 4 bases and J by 5 bases, with 12 bases between the two germline ends. CDR3 region: CASSGGMKYGYTF. The CDR3 nucleotides are TGCGCCAGCAGCGGGGGCATGAAGTATGGCTACACCTTC.

The chain is built from TRBV7-2 and TRBJ2-3, with TRBD2 matching 11 bases. The CDR3 sequence is 17 residues long. Germline lookup yields CDR1 SGHTA and CDR2 FQGNSA. V trimming: 1 base; J trimming: 3 bases; junction bases outside the gene matches: 6. CDR3 amino acids: CASSLVLAGGRTDTQYF. The CDR3 nucleotides are TGTGCCAGCAGCTTAGTCCTAGCGGGAGGACGGACAGATACGCAGTATTTT.

Only a few counts were recorded for this clonotype. The rearrangement joins TRBV7-8 to TRBJ2-5; possible D gene TRBD2, 5 bases. CDR1 is SGHVS, CDR2 FQNEAQ, per germline. The germline V and J ends were trimmed by 0 bases and 5 bases, with 16 bases remaining between them. The CDR3 is made up of 16 amino acids. The DNA of the CDR3 is TGTGCCAGCAGCTTAGCGCCTAGCCCCCCCGGGGAGACCCAGTACTTC. Its protein is CASSLAPSPPGETQYF.

This sequence joins TRBV5-4 and TRBJ2-1, with 11 bases aligning to TRBD1. J lost 0 bases, V lost 0 bases, and 11 bases had no gene match. CDR1 and CDR2 (germline): SGHNT, YYREEE (reference sequence). The CDR3 is made up of 20 amino acids. Written as DNA, the CDR3 is TGTGCCAGCAGCTTGGGGACAGGGGGCGAAGGGATTCGCTCCTACAATGAGCAGTTCTTC. It translates to CASSLGTGGEGIRSYNEQFF.

In this sample, this clonotype turned up many times. The gene calls are TRBV2 and TRBJ1-2, with 7 bases matching TRBD1. Germline V gene lookup returns CDR1 SNHLY and CDR2 FYNNEI. The CDR3 consists of 12 residues. J gave up 4 bases and V 4 bases, and 0 bases lay outside the gene matches. The CDR3 sequence is CASSGQGYGYTF. The DNA for the CDR3 is TGTGCCAGCAGTGGACAGGGCTATGGCTACACCTTC.

In its sample, this clonotype was seen many times. The chain couples TRBV20-1 to TRBJ2-3; 7 nucleotides match TRBD2. The CDR3 sequence is 15 residues long. The junction had 9 bases not matched to a gene; V was cut back by 6 bases and J by 0 bases. Per the germline V gene, CDR1 is DFQATT and CDR2 is SNEGSKA (reference sequence). In nucleotides, the CDR3 is TGCAGTGCCCGTTCCGGGACTACTAGCACAGATACGCAGTATTTT. Encoded protein: CSARSGTTSTDTQYF.

This clonotype has at least ten counts. This sequence joins TRBV4-3 and TRBJ2-6; D gene ambiguous. Per germline, CDR1 LGHNA and CDR2 YSLEER. The CDR3 runs 19 residues. V shed 0 bases and J shed 0 bases, with 15 bases lying between them. The CDR3 loop reads CASSQDLLRTSSGANVLTF. CDR3 DNA: TGCGCCAGCAGCCAAGATCTCTTGCGGACCAGCTCTGGGGCCAACGTCCTGACTTTC.

This clonotype showed up just a few times. The chain uses TRBV15 and TRBJ2-7, with no clear D. With 0 bases removed from V and 3 bases from J, the gap between germline ends came to 6 bases. Germline lookup yields CDR1 LNHNV and CDR2 YYDKDF (reference sequence). The CDR3 spans 13 residues. CDR3 loop: CATSRDANYEQYF. The CDR3 region has the DNA TGTGCCACCAGCAGAGATGCGAACTACGAGCAGTACTTC.

This clonotype occurred a few times. The CDR3 DNA reads TGCAGTGCTAGAGTAGCGGGAGTTAACAACAATGAGCAGTTCTTC. As protein: CSARVAGVNNNEQFF. This chain links TRBV20-1 with TRBJ2-1; 9 bases fit TRBD2. Germline CDR1 and CDR2: DFQATT and SNEGSKA (reference sequence). Unmatched junction bases numbered 6, after V lost 1 base and J lost 5 bases. This CDR3 spans 15 amino acids.

The V call is TRBV15, the J call TRBJ2-5, with D unclear. V lost 2 bases and J lost 3, with 4 bases in between. Germline V gives CDR1 LNHNV, CDR2 YYDKDF (reference sequence). The CDR3 loop spans 12 amino acids. The CDR3 reads CATSRSKETQYF. CDR3 bases: TGTGCCACCAGCAGATCCAAAGAGACCCAGTACTTC.

This clonotype was detected a few times. The rearrangement links TRBV7-6 to TRBJ1-5; 8 bases line up with TRBD1. V trimming: 3 bases; J trimming: 6 bases; junction bases outside the gene matches: 7. This CDR3 spans 15 amino acids. Germline CDR1 is SGHVS and CDR2 is FNYEAQ. CDR3 DNA sequence: TGTGCCAGCAGCTTGCAGGGGGCGCTGGGTCAGCCCCAGCATTTT. Amino acid sequence: CASSLQGALGQPQHF.

This clonotype was picked up many times. The gene calls are TRBV11-2 and TRBJ2-1; TRBD2 is a possible D gene (6 bases). CDR1 is SGHAT, CDR2 FQNNGV, per germline. There are 19 residues in the CDR3. Deletions cut 8 bases from V and 2 bases from J, with 28 bases between. CDR3 sequence reads: CASRGTTGEVMRTYNEQFF. DNA for the CDR3: TGTGCCAGCCGCGGGACCACGGGAGAAGTTATGAGGACCTACAATGAGCAGTTCTTC.

A note on this clonotype: A much larger clone lies a single base off, so this may be a read error. The chain joins TRBV3-1 to TRBJ2-1; D remains unclear. This CDR3 comprises 13 residues. Germline assignment: CDR1 LGHDT and CDR2 YNNKEL (reference sequence). CDR3 sequence (DNA): TGTGCCAGCACCCAAGCCGAAGGCAATGAGCAGTTCTTC. This gives the protein CASTQAEGNEQFF.

This clonotype was picked up a small number of times. Germline is not matched at one junction end, which may reflect a read error. CDR3 nucleotides: TGCAGTGCCAGAGGGGAGACTAGCCTCGACGAGCAGTACTTC. It is translated as CSARGETSLDEQYF. This chain links TRBV20-1 with TRBJ2-7; 7 positions agree with TRBD2. The CDR3 totals 14 residues. The germline gives CDR1 DFQATT, CDR2 SNEGSKA (reference sequence).

This clonotype was seen ten or more times. This chain uses TRBV29-1 with TRBJ2-1; the D is unclear. Trimming took off 6 bases at V and 3 bases at J, with 6 bases between the two ends. This CDR3 has 11 amino acids. Germline V gives CDR1 SQVTM, CDR2 ANQGSEA. CDR3 residues: CSVELYNEQFF. In DNA form, the CDR3 reads TGCAGCGTCGAACTCTACAATGAGCAGTTCTTC.